These 31 T cell receptor beta chains share one sample of origin, sequenced in a study of radiation and T cells in renal cell carcinoma. Documented time point: blood 4 weeks post-SBRT, at nephrectomy. Specified treatment: 15 Gy SBRT to primary tumor, nephrectomy 4 weeks later. This table comes from immunoSEQ multiplex PCR, and its TCRdb copy is limited to in-frame clones, with some not included. Among 75,000 to 95,000 clones listed, about 82% were seen once. The source material was blood, sampled from a patient whose treatment included radiotherapy and nephrectomy. The receptors derive from a man aged 45-60 years with renal cell carcinoma.

The chain uses TRBV18 and TRBJ2-7; 7 nucleotides align to TRBD1. Per germline, CDR1 KGHSH and CDR2 LQKENI. The CDR3 extends over 16 amino acids. Trimming cost V 6 bases and J 1 base; bases outside gene matches: 12. The CDR3 sequence is CASSPFGQAQSYEQYF. CDR3 nucleotides: TGTGCCAGCTCGCCGTTCGGACAGGCCCAATCCTACGAGCAGTACTTC.

V gene TRBV5-1 combines with J gene TRBJ2-3; 9 nucleotides agree with TRBD2. The CDR3 runs to 15 residues. Germline V CDR1 and CDR2: SGHRS, YFSETQ. V trimming: 5 bases; J trimming: 3 bases; junction bases outside the gene matches: 7. CDR3: CASSPGGRETDTQYF. CDR3 in DNA: TGCGCCAGCAGTCCTGGCGGGAGGGAAACAGATACGCAGTATTTT.

The genes are TRBV7-2 and TRBJ1-4; D is uncertain. V lost 4 bases and J 0 bases, leaving 12 bases between the germline ends. The CDR3 totals 16 residues. The germline CDR1 and CDR2 sequences are SGHTA and FQGNSA. The chain's CDR3 is CASSSTLLATNEKLFF. The CDR3 DNA is TGTGCCAGCAGCTCTACCCTACTAGCAACTAATGAAAAACTGTTTTTT.

V is TRBV5-1 and J is TRBJ2-1, with TRBD1 matching 11 bases. Looked up from germline, CDR1 is SGHRS and CDR2 is YFSETQ. Unmatched junction bases numbered 5, after V lost 2 bases and J lost 10 bases. This CDR3 comprises 14 residues. In DNA, the CDR3 is TGCGCCAGCAGCTTACGGACAGGGGGCGTGGAGCAGTTCTTC. Its protein product is CASSLRTGGVEQFF. Supplemented by reference TRBV5-1 and TRBJ2-1, the full variable domain reads KAGVTQTPRYLIKTRGQQVTLSCSPISGHRSVSWYQQTPGQGLQFLFEYFSETQRNKGNFPGRFSGRQFSNSRSEMNVSTLELGDSALYLCASSLRTGGVEQFFGPGTRLTVL.

This chain joins TRBV6-1 and TRBJ2-2, with D possibly matching TRBD2 (5 bases). CDR3 length equals 13 residues. V lost 8 bases to trimming and J lost 4 bases, with 11 bases between them. Germline CDR1 is MNHNS and CDR2 is SASEGT. As DNA, the CDR3 is TGTGCCAGCTACCACGCGGGCACCGGGGAGCTGTTTTTT. This translates into CASYHAGTGELFF.

The chain joins TRBV27 to TRBJ1-1; 7 nucleotides align to TRBD1. Germline lookup yields CDR1 MNHEY and CDR2 SMNVEV (reference sequence). Trimming removed 3 bases from V and 5 bases from J; junction bases left unmatched: 3. The CDR3 has 13 residues. The CDR3 protein is CASSLTGRTEAFF. The CDR3 DNA reads as TGTGCCAGCAGTTTGACAGGGAGGACTGAAGCTTTCTTT.

This chain links TRBV10-2 with TRBJ1-5; D is ambiguous. This CDR3 contains 13 residues. V lost 8 bases and J lost 0, with 8 bases in between. The germline V gene encodes CDR1 WSHSY and CDR2 SAAADI. As DNA, the CDR3 is TGCGCCAGCTCGGGCGTTAGCAATCAGCCCCAGCATTTT. Translation: CASSGVSNQPQHF.

The chain combines TRBV29-1 with TRBJ2-5, with D perhaps TRBD1 or TRBD2 (6 bases each). The V end was cut by 6 bases, the J end by 5 bases, with 25 bases between. CDR3 length equals 16 residues. The germline V gene has CDR1 SQVTM and CDR2 ANQGSEA. CDR3 sequence (DNA): TGCAGCGTGACATCCCAACAAGGGGGGCGCGGGGAGACCCAGTACTTC. Translating gives CSVTSQQGGRGETQYF.

The chain is built from TRBV19 and TRBJ1-2; D is undetermined. The CDR3 consists of 13 residues. Germline V gene data show CDR1 as LNHDA and CDR2 as SQIVND (reference sequence). Between the trimmed V and J ends, which lost 9 bases and 4 bases, there was a span of 15 bases. The CDR3 sequence: CASFETRGYGYTF. As DNA, the CDR3 is TGTGCCAGCTTCGAAACTCGGGGCTATGGCTACACCTTC.

The CDR3 DNA reads TGTGCCAGCAGCCTGGGACAGGGCATACCCCTTAGGAACACCGGGGAGCTGTTTTTT. Encoded protein: CASSLGQGIPLRNTGELFF. The gene calls are TRBV28 and TRBJ2-2, with 9 bases aligning to TRBD1. Per the germline V gene, CDR1 is MDHEN and CDR2 is SYDVKM. The length of the CDR3 is 19 residues. Unmatched junction bases numbered 15, after V lost 6 bases and J lost 1 base.

V is TRBV9 and J is TRBJ2-3; 9 positions match TRBD2. Looked up from germline, CDR1 is SGDLS and CDR2 is YYNGEE. The CDR3 has 16 amino acids. J lost 0 bases, V lost 0 bases, and 2 bases had no gene match. In nucleotides, the CDR3 is TGTGCCAGCAGCGTAGCCCTAGCGGGGAGCACAGATACGCAGTATTTT. Amino acid sequence: CASSVALAGSTDTQYF. The full variable domain, rest sourced from reference TRBV9 and TRBJ2-3, is DSGVTQTPKHLITATGQRVTLRCSPRSGDLSVYWYQQSLDQGLQFLIQYYNGEERAKGNILERFSAQQFPDLHSELNLSSLELGDSALYFCASSVALAGSTDTQYFGPGTRLTVL.

The chain combines TRBV4-1 with TRBJ2-3, with 10 bases lining up with TRBD1. V was clipped by 5 bases and J by 5 bases; unmatched bases: 4. From germline, CDR1 is MGHRA and CDR2 YSYEKL. CDR3 size: 14 residues. CDR3 nucleotides: TGCGCCAGCAGCTCGGGACAGGGGTTAGATACGCAGTATTTT. Encoded protein: CASSSGQGLDTQYF.

This chain uses TRBV5-1 with TRBJ1-3; D is ambiguous. Per the germline V gene, CDR1 is SGHRS and CDR2 is YFSETQ. Trimming removed 0 bases from V and 2 bases from J, with 6 bases in between. CDR3 length equals 14 residues. The CDR3 region has the DNA TGCGCCAGCAGCTTGGTCTCCCCTGGAAACACCATATATTTT. Its protein product is CASSLVSPGNTIYF. The whole variable domain, filled in from reference TRBV5-1 and TRBJ1-3, reads KAGVTQTPRYLIKTRGQQVTLSCSPISGHRSVSWYQQTPGQGLQFLFEYFSETQRNKGNFPGRFSGRQFSNSRSEMNVSTLELGDSALYLCASSLVSPGNTIYFGEGSWLTVV.

This clone was seen more than once but under ten times. The V gene is TRBV30, the J gene TRBJ1-5, with 8 bases fitting TRBD1. CDR1 is GTSNPN and CDR2 is SVGIG in the germline V gene (reference sequence). The CDR3 has 15 amino acids. The junction had 4 bases not matched to a gene; V was cut back by 2 bases and J by 1 base. CDR3 in DNA: TGTGCCTGGAGTTTAGACAGGGGAAGCAATCAGCCCCAGCATTTT. Translation: CAWSLDRGSNQPQHF.

This sequence joins TRBV27 and TRBJ2-1; 8 bases line up with TRBD2. CDR1 and CDR2 (germline): MNHEY, SMNVEV (reference sequence). This CDR3 contains 14 residues. V shed 2 bases, J shed 8 bases, and the junction held 5 bases outside the gene matches. The CDR3, as DNA: TGTGCCAGCAGTTTAAAGGGACTAGTCGATGAGCAGTTCTTC. Residues: CASSLKGLVDEQFF.

V usage is TRBV9 and J usage is TRBJ2-5, with D possibly TRBD2 on 6 matching bases. Germline V CDR1 and CDR2: SGDLS, YYNGEE. The CDR3 is 14 amino acids. V lost 0 bases and J 2 bases, leaving 8 bases between the germline ends. CDR3 loop: CASSVGGVQETQYF. As DNA, the CDR3 is TGTGCCAGCAGCGTAGGGGGGGTGCAAGAGACCCAGTACTTC.

This rearrangement joins TRBV10-3 to TRBJ1-4; TRBD1 matches 7 bases. CDR3 length: 14 residues. After removal of 3 bases from V and 8 bases from J, the junction contained 6 bases not matched to a gene. From germline, CDR1 is ENHRY and CDR2 SYGVKD. The CDR3 DNA sequence: TGTGCCATCAGTGACGACAGGGAGGGAGAAAAACTGTTTTTT. This sequence encodes CAISDDREGEKLFF.

This sequence joins TRBV7-9 and TRBJ2-7; 7 bases map to TRBD1. The CDR3 covers 15 residues. CDR1 and CDR2 from the germline V gene are SEHNR and FQNEAQ (reference sequence). V shed 1 base, J shed 2 bases, and the junction held 5 bases outside the gene matches. CDR3 bases: TGTGCCAGCAGCTTAGACGGGACAGCTACCTACGAGCAGTACTTC. The encoded protein is CASSLDGTATYEQYF.

V is TRBV28 and J is TRBJ1-2; 7 bases align to TRBD1. The trim removed 6 bases at V and 3 bases at J, leaving 10 bases unmatched. The germline CDR1 and CDR2 sequences are MDHEN and SYDVKM. This CDR3 region has 15 residues. In DNA, the CDR3 is TGTGCCAGCAGGTTGGACCCAGGGGGATACTATGGCTACACCTTC. It codes for CASRLDPGGYYGYTF.

The rearrangement links TRBV7-2 to TRBJ1-3; no firm D call. The V end lost 1 base, the J end lost 4 bases, and 5 bases lay between the germline ends. The CDR3 consists of 13 residues. CDR1 is SGHTA, CDR2 FQGNSA, per germline. CDR3 sequence (DNA): TGTGCCAGCAGCTTAGACGGCGGAAACACCATATATTTT. It encodes CASSLDGGNTIYF.

Only one count was recorded for this clone. The chain employs TRBV5-1 and TRBJ1-1; D ambiguous. Germline CDR1 is SGHRS and CDR2 is YFSETQ. V gave up 0 bases and J gave up 6 bases, with 9 bases separating them. This CDR3 contains 13 residues. The CDR3 DNA reads as TGCGCCAGCAGCTTGGCCGAGGCGCCTGAAGCTTTCTTT. Translated, it gives CASSLAEAPEAFF. The whole variable domain, remainder taken from reference TRBV5-1 and TRBJ1-1, is KAGVTQTPRYLIKTRGQQVTLSCSPISGHRSVSWYQQTPGQGLQFLFEYFSETQRNKGNFPGRFSGRQFSNSRSEMNVSTLELGDSALYLCASSLAEAPEAFFGQGTRLTVV.

CDR3: CAISEIVAGAYEQYF. The CDR3, as DNA: TGTGCCATCAGTGAGATAGTAGCGGGGGCCTACGAGCAGTACTTC. The chain recombines TRBV10-3 with TRBJ2-7; 9 bases fit TRBD2. Trimming cost V 2 bases and J 2 bases; bases outside gene matches: 4. The germline gives CDR1 ENHRY, CDR2 SYGVKD. The CDR3 runs to 15 residues.

The CDR3: CASSSSRGNQPQHF. Here the CDR3 DNA reads TGTGCCAGTAGTTCCTCGAGGGGCAATCAGCCCCAGCATTTT. This chain uses TRBV19 with TRBJ1-5, with D uncertain. Trimming took off 5 bases at V and 2 bases at J, with 10 bases between the two ends. Germline CDR1 is LNHDA and CDR2 is SQIVND (reference sequence). This CDR3 has 14 residues.

This clone has a single count. The chain joins TRBV9 to TRBJ2-3, with no clear D. The CDR3 is made up of 13 amino acids. With 2 bases removed from V and 3 bases from J, the gap between germline ends came to 7 bases. The germline CDR1 and CDR2 sequences are SGDLS and YYNGEE. Here the CDR3 reads CASSVQGTDTQYF. The CDR3 DNA follows: TGTGCCAGCAGCGTGCAAGGAACAGATACGCAGTATTTT.

The chain joins TRBV9 to TRBJ2-3, with D possibly matching TRBD2 (5 bases). Deletions cut 2 bases from V and 4 bases from J, with 14 bases between. Germline-derived CDR1 and CDR2 are SGDLS and YYNGEE. This CDR3 region has 15 residues. CDR3 in amino acids: CASSVRDSLSDTQYF. DNA of the CDR3: TGTGCCAGCAGCGTCCGGGATTCTTTGTCAGATACGCAGTATTTT.

There are a few counts of this clone. This chain joins TRBV16 and TRBJ2-2; unclear D gene. This CDR3 region has 12 residues. CDR1 KGHSY and CDR2 FQNENV come from the germline V gene. V was shortened by 2 bases and J by 7 bases, with 5 bases between the two germline ends. The DNA of the CDR3 is TGTGCCAGCAGCCAAAACCTCGGGGAGCTGTTTTTT. Its translation: CASSQNLGELFF.

This sequence joins TRBV7-9 and TRBJ2-3; D is unresolved. Germline values: CDR1 SEHNR, CDR2 FQNEAQ (reference sequence). V was pared by 2 bases and J by 4 bases, with 4 bases between. CDR3 length: 12 residues. This CDR3 is CASSLIADTQYF. CDR3 nucleotides: TGTGCCAGCAGCTTAATAGCAGATACGCAGTATTTT.

The chain joins TRBV5-1 to TRBJ2-3; D is undetermined. The V end lost 2 bases, the J end lost 2 bases, and 9 bases lay between the germline ends. The CDR3 length is 14 residues. The germline CDR1 and CDR2 sequences are SGHRS and YFSETQ. The CDR3: CASSLGQSTDTQYF. The CDR3 region has the DNA TGCGCCAGCAGCTTAGGGCAGTCCACAGATACGCAGTATTTT.

V and J are TRBV4-1 and TRBJ2-1, with no clear D. Germline V lookup: CDR1 MGHRA, CDR2 YSYEKL. The CDR3 loop spans 16 amino acids. Trimming pared 0 bases from V and 0 bases from J, leaving 9 bases between. The CDR3 spells CASSQDGWSSYNEQFF. Here the CDR3 DNA reads TGCGCCAGCAGCCAAGATGGGTGGAGCTCCTACAATGAGCAGTTCTTC.

The chain employs TRBV10-3 and TRBJ1-2; D is uncertain. The CDR3 sequence is 13 residues long. The V end lost 0 bases, the J end lost 0 bases, and 2 bases lay between the germline ends. In germline, CDR1 is ENHRY, CDR2 SYGVKD. In DNA, the CDR3 is TGTGCCATCAGTGAGTCTGCTAACTATGGCTACACCTTC. As protein: CAISESANYGYTF.

The CDR3 DNA reads TGTGCCAGCAGCTTCGAGCCAGGGGGCGAGCAGTACTTC. It translates to CASSFEPGGEQYF. The chain recombines TRBV7-6 with TRBJ2-7, with TRBD1 identical over 7 bases. V shed 3 bases, J shed 6 bases, and the junction held 5 bases outside the gene matches. The CDR3 has 13 amino acids. Germline V gives CDR1 SGHVS, CDR2 FNYEAQ.